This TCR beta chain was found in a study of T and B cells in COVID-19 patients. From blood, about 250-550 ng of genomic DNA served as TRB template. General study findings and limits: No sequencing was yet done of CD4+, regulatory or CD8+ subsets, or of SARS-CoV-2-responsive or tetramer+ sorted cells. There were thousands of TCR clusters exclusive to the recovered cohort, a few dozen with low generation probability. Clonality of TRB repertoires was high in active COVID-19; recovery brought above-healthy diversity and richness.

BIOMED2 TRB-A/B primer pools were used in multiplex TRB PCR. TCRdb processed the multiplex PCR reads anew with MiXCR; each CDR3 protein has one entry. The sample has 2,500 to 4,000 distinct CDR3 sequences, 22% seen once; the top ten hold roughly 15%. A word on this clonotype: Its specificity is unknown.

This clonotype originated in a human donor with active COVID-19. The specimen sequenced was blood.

CDR3 residues: CASLRETQYF. The CDR3 region has the DNA TGCGCCAGCTTGAGGGAGACCCAGTACTTC. V and J are TRBV10-1 and TRBJ2-5, with D unclear. Trimming pared 8 bases from V and 5 bases from J, leaving 6 bases between. Germline V CDR1 and CDR2: WNHNN, SYGVQD (reference sequence). CDR3 length: 10 residues.